This entry describes one T cell receptor (beta chain). A few counts support this clonotype. What antigen it recognizes has not been identified. No base quality values were provided; no much bigger clone lies one nucleotide off. The germline V gene yields SGHTA for CDR1 and FQGTGA for CDR2. V is shortened by 1 base, J by 2 bases, and the region joining them spans 7 bases. Reading from cysteine to phenylalanine, the CDR3 counts 14 amino acids. Left in the record is the CDR3 DNA by itself, 42 bases read in frame from the first base. The treatment or condition label of this sample denotes: live attenuated yellow fever vaccine strain. At each blood-draw timepoint, two biological replicates of bulk PBMCs were collected. PBMCs were isolated from peripheral blood using a standard Ficoll-Paque protocol. TriZol was used to extract RNA from bulk PBMCs, CD4 and CD8 fractions, and dextramer-positive and dextramer-negative fractions.

The sample belongs to a study of T cells after yellow fever vaccination (dated by TCRdb to the late 2010s). Regarding the study in general: The SMART-Seq v4 Ultra Low Input RNA kit was used to prepare libraries from fractions with low cell numbers. Bulk TCR alpha and beta repertoires were sequenced longitudinally to track T-cell clones before and after primary and booster YFV17D yellow fever vaccination. Two healthy male donors made up the cohort, one aged 18 to 30 years and the other aged 30 to 40 years. Blood samples were taken at several timepoints before and after primary and secondary immunization, and bulk PBMC replicates and cell subsets were isolated.

Sequencer: Illumina NovaSeq 6000. Synthesis of TCR cDNA relied on 5'RACE template switching, a step that introduced a universal primer site along with unique molecular identifiers. Priming of cDNA synthesis was performed from both the TCR alpha and TCR beta constant segments. Library amplification used two PCR steps, and the second PCR step added sample barcodes and sequencing adapters. Sequencing of the libraries was done on either Illumina HiSeq 2500 (2x100 bp) or NovaSeq (2x150 bp). Per the source publication's procedure: Reads were demultiplexed and collapsed into UMI consensus sequences with MIGEC, and V(D)J alignment was performed with MiXCR. Using edgeR on replicate PBMC samples, clonotypes were called vaccine-responding if FDR was below 0.01 and the log2 fold change was above 5 up to day 15. CD4 or CD8 identity was assigned to each bulk clonotype according to whether the clonotype was present at higher abundance in the sequenced CD4 repertoire or the sequenced CD8 repertoire. The raw public data were reprocessed by TCRdb itself: fastp quality trimming at Q25, MiXCR clonotype calling, in-frame beta chains only. Rows matching on CDR3 protein sequence are summarized as one entry with the most common DNA and genes. In this record, the V and J calls reflect TCRdb's handling and not the investigators' own analysis. The sample yields some 320,000 distinct CDR3 sequences; 3.5% to 4.5% were counted once. The ten largest clones capture 15% to 20% of the sample.

Paper-wide results and their limitations: FACS-sorted repertoires could contain abundant contaminating clonotypes from the bulk population, so computational filtering was required. A small share of clonotypes occurred in both CD4 and CD8 compartments, likely arising from convergent recombination. The study included only a couple of donors, which limits how far the findings can be generalized. Most clones expanded after primary vaccination (approximately 97% of CD4 and around 88% of CD8) were re-detected after the booster, suggesting that broad memory maintenance occurred. The secondary T-cell response was weaker than the primary response but faster, peaking on day 5 instead of day 15.

The specimen comprised PBMCs, sampled 15 days after the yellow fever booster vaccination. The chain couples TRBV7-3 to TRBJ2-3, with the D gene call left open. The TCR comes from a man between 18 and 35 years old who received the YFV17D yellow fever vaccine. This receptor carries the CDR3 CASSLIHHTDTQYF. DNA sequence: TGTGCCAGCAGCTTAATCCATCACACAGATACGCAGTATTTT.